Described below is a single T cell receptor beta chain sequence and its context. The sample comes from a study of patients and donors after allogeneic stem cell transplantation. TCRdb recomputed calls from the RT-PCR reads with MiXCR, one row per CDR3 protein. The sample lists 920,000 or so distinct CDR3 sequences; more than 15% were seen once. The sequencing input was blood, either unsorted or a sorted T cell fraction (not recorded which). The receptor was isolated from a human donor who was either an allogeneic HSCT recipient or a stem cell or donor lymphocyte infusion donor (not recorded which). It is not recorded whose cells these are; they may come from a transplant donor.

CDR3 sequence: CASSQGEGRGYEQYF. In DNA form, the CDR3 reads TGCGCCAGCAGCCAAGGAGAGGGGCGCGGGTACGAGCAGTACTTC. The chain carries TRBV4-1 and TRBJ2-7; D assignment may be TRBD1 or TRBD2 (5 bases each). The length of the CDR3 is 15 residues. CDR1 and CDR2 from the germline V gene are MGHRA and YSYEKL. The V gene lost 1 base and the J gene lost 4 bases, with 14 bases spanning the gap.